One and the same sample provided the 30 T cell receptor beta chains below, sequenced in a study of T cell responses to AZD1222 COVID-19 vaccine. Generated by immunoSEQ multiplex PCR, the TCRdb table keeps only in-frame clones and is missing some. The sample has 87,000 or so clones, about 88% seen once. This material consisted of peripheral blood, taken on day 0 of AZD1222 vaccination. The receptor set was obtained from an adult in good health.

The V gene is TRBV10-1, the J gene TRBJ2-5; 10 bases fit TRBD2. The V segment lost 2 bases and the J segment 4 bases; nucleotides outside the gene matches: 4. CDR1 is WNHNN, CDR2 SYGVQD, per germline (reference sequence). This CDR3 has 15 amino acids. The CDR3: CASSEELAGPETQYF. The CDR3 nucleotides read TGCGCCAGCAGTGAGGAACTAGCGGGGCCAGAGACCCAGTACTTC.

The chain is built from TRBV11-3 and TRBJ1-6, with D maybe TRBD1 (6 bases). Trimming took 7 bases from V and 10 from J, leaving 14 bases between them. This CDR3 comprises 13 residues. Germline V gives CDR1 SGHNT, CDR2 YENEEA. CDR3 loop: CASKQGGDSPLHF. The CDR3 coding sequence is TGTGCCAGCAAACAGGGTGGGGACTCACCCCTCCACTTT.

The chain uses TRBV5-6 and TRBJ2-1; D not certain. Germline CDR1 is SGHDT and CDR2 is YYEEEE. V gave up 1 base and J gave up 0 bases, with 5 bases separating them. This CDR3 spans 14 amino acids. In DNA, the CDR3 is TGTGCCAGCAGCTTGTTGAGCTCCTACAATGAGCAGTTCTTC. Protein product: CASSLLSSYNEQFF. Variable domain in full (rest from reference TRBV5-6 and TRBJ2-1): DAGVTQSPTHLIKTRGQQVTLRCSPKSGHDTVSWYQQALGQGPQFIFQYYEEEERQRGNFPDRFSGHQFPNYSSELNVNALLLGDSALYLCASSLLSSYNEQFFGPGTRLTVL.

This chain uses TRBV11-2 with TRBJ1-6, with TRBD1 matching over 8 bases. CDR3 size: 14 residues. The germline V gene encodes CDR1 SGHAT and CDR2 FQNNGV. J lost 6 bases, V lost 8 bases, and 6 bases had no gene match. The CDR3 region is CASARDRLNSPLHF. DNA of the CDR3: TGTGCCAGCGCCCGGGACAGGCTTAATTCACCCCTCCACTTT. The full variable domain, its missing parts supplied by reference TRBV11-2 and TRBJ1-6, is EAGVAQSPRYKIIEKRQSVAFWCNPISGHATLYWYQQILGQGPKLLIQFQNNGVVDDSQLPKDRFSAERLKGVDSTLKIQPAKLEDSAVYLCASARDRLNSPLHFGNGTRLTVT.

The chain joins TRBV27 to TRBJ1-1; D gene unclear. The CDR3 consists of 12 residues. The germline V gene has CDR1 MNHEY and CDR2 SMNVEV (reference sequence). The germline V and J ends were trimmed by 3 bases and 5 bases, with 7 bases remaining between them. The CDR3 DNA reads TGTGCCAGCAGTTTGGAGGGAACTGAAGCTTTCTTT. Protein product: CASSLEGTEAFF.

CDR3 amino acids: CSACVHEQYF. The DNA for the CDR3 is TGCAGCGCATGTGTCCACGAGCAGTACTTC. The chain has TRBV29-1 and TRBJ2-7; D not resolved. V lost 7 bases and J lost 5, with 9 bases in between. CDR3 length equals 10 residues. Germline V gene data show CDR1 as SQVTM and CDR2 as ANQGSEA.

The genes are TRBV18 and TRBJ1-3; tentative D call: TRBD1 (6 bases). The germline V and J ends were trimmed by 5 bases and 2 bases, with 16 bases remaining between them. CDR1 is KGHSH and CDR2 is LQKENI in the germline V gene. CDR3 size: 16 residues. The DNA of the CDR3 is TGTGCCAGCTCAGCCGACAGGACCTCTCCTGGAAACACCATATATTTT. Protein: CASSADRTSPGNTIYF.

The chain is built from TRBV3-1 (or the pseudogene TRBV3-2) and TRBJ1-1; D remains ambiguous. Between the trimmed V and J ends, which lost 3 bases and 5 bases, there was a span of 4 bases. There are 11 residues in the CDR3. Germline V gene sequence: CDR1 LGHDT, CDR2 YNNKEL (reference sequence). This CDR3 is CASSHITEAFF. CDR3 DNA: TGTGCCAGCAGCCATATAACTGAAGCTTTCTTT.

The CDR3 is CASSIVDVGSQETQYF. Written as DNA, the CDR3 is TGTGCCAGTAGTATAGTGGATGTGGGCTCTCAAGAGACCCAGTACTTC. The chain has TRBV19 and TRBJ2-5; D gene ambiguous. V lost 1 base and J lost 2, with 14 bases in between. Per germline, CDR1 LNHDA and CDR2 SQIVND (reference sequence). The CDR3 covers 16 residues.

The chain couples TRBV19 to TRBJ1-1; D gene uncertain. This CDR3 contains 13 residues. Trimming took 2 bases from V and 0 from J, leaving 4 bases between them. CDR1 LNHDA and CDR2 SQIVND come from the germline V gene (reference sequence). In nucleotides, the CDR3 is TGTGCCAGTAGTATACACTTGAACACTGAAGCTTTCTTT. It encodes CASSIHLNTEAFF.

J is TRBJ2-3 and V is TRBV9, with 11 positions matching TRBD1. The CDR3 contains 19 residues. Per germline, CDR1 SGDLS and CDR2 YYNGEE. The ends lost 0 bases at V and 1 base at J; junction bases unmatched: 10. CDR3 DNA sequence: TGTGCCAGCAGCGTAGCAAGGACAGGGGGCGCCGGGGGCACAGATACGCAGTATTTT. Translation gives CASSVARTGGAGGTDTQYF.

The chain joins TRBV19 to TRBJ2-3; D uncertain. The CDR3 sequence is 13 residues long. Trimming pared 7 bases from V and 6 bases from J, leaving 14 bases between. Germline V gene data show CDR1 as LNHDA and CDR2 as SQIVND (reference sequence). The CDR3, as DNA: TGTGCCAGTAACCTAAGGCCCCGGGATACGCAGTATTTT. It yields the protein CASNLRPRDTQYF.

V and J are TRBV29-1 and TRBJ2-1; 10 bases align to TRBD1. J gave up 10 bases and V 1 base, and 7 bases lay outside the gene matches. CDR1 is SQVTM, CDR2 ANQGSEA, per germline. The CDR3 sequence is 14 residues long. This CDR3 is CSVEGGQGVGEQFF. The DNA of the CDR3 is TGCAGCGTTGAAGGCGGACAGGGGGTAGGAGAGCAGTTCTTC.

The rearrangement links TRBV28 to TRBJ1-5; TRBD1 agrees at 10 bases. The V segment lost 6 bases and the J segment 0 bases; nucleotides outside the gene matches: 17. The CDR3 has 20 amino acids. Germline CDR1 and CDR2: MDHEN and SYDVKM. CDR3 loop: CASRGRSKTGGPYSNQPQHF. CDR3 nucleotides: TGTGCCAGCAGGGGGCGTTCAAAGACAGGGGGCCCTTATAGCAATCAGCCCCAGCATTTT.

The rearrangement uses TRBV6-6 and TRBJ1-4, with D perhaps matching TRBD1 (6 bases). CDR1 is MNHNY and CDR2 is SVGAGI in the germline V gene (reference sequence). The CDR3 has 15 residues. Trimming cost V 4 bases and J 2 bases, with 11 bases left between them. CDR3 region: CASSSAGATNEKLFF. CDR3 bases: TGTGCCAGCAGTTCCGCGGGGGCGACTAATGAAAAACTGTTTTTT.

CDR3 sequence (DNA): TGTGCCAGCAGGGGGACTAGCCGCTCCTACGAGCAGTACTTC. This translates into CASRGTSRSYEQYF. The chain is built from TRBV2 and TRBJ2-7; 9 nucleotides align to TRBD2. Trimming took 6 bases from V and 0 from J; bases not matched to a gene: 3. Germline CDR1 reads SNHLY; CDR2 reads FYNNEI. The CDR3 runs 14 residues.

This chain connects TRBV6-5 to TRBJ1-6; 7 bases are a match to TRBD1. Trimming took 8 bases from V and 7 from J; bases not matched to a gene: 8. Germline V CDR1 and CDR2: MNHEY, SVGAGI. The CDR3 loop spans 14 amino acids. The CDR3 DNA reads TGTGCCAGCGTCAGGGACAGCGAAAATTCACCCCTCCACTTT. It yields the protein CASVRDSENSPLHF.

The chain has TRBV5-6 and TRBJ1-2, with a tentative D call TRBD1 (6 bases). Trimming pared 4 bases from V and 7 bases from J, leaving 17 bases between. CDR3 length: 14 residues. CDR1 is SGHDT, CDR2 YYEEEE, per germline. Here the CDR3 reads CASSPYREVSGYTF. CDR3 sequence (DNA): TGTGCCAGCAGCCCCTACAGGGAAGTTAGTGGCTACACCTTC.

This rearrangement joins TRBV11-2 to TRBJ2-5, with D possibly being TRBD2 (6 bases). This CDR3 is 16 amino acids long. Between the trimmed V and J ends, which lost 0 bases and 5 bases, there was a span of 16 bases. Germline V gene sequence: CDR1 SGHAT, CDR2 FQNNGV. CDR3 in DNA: TGTGCCAGCAGCTTAGATCGGGGCGGGAAAGGGGAGACCCAGTACTTC. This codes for CASSLDRGGKGETQYF.

CDR3 DNA: TGTGCCAGCAGTTTTGGGCGAACTGAAGCTTTCTTT. This sequence encodes CASSFGRTEAFF. The genes are TRBV12-3 or TRBV12-4 and TRBJ1-1, with D unclear. The CDR3 is 12 residues long. V was cut by 3 bases and J by 5 bases, with 7 bases left in between.

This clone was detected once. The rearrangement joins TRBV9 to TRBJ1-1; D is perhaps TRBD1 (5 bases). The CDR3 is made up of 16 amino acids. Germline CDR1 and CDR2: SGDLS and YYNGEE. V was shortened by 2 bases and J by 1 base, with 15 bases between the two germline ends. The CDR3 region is CASSVIRDGKNTEAFF. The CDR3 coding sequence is TGTGCCAGCAGCGTCATCCGGGACGGCAAGAACACTGAAGCTTTCTTT.

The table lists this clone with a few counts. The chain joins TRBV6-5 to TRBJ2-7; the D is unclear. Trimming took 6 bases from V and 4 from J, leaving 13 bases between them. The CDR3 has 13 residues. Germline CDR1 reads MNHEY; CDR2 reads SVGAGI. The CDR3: CASRDGVRYEQYF. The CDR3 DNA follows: TGTGCCAGCAGAGACGGCGTCAGGTACGAGCAGTACTTC.

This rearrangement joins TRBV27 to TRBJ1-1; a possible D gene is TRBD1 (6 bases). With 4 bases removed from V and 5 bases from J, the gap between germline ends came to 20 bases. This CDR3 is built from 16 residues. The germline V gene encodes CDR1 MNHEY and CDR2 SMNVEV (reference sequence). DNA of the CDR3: TGTGCCAGCAGTTATGCCCTCAGGGGCCGTTGGACTGAAGCTTTCTTT. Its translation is CASSYALRGRWTEAFF.

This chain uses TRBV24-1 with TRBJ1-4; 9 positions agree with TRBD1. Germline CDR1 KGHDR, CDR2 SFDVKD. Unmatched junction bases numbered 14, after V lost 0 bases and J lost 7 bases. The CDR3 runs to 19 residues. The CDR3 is CATSDLTGQGIAGIEKLFF. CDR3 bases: TGTGCCACCAGTGATTTGACCGGACAGGGGATAGCGGGTATTGAAAAACTGTTTTTT.

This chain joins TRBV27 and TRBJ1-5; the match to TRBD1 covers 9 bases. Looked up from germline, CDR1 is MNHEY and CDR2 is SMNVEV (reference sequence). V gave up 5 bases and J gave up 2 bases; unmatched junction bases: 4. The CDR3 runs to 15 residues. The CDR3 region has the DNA TGTGCCAGCAGTCCACAGGGGGCGGGCAATCAGCCCCAGCATTTT. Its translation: CASSPQGAGNQPQHF.

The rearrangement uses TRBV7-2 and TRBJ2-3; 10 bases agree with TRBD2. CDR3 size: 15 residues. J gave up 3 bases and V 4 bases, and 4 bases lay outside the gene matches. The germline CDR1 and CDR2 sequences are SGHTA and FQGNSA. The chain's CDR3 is CASSSASGGTDTQYF. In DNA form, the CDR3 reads TGTGCCAGCAGCTCCGCTAGCGGGGGAACAGATACGCAGTATTTT.

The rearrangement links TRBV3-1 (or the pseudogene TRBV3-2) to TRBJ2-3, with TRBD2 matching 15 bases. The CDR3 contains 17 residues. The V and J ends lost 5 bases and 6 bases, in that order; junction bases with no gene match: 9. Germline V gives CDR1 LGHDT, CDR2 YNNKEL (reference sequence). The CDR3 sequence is CASSYGLAGGPGDTQYF. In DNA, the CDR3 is TGTGCCAGCAGCTATGGACTAGCGGGGGGGCCGGGTGATACGCAGTATTTT.

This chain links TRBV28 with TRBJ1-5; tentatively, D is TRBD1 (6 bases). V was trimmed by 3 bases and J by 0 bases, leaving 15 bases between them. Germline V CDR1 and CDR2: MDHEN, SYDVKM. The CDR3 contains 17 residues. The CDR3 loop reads CASSLGLGHLSNQPQHF. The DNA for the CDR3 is TGTGCCAGCAGTTTGGGGCTGGGACATCTTAGCAATCAGCCCCAGCATTTT.

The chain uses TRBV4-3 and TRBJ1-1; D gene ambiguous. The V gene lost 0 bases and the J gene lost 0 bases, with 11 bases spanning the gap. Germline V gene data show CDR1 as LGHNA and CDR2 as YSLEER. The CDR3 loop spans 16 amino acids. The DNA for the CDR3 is TGCGCCAGCAGCCAAGATGAGAGATCGGTGAACACTGAAGCTTTCTTT. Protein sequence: CASSQDERSVNTEAFF.

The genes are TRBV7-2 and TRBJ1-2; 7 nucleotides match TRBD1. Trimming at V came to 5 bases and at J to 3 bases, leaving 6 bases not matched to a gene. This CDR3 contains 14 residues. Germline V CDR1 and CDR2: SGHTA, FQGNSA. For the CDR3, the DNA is TGTGCCAGCAGCCCCACAGGGGAGGACTATGGCTACACCTTC. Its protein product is CASSPTGEDYGYTF.